The clone carrying this TCR beta chain occurred a few times. Its antigen is not identified. This specimen belongs to a study of cytomegalovirus exposure and HLA in healthy donors. Study-wide results and caveats: Data from an earlier analysis indicated that most TCR beta V segments were productive either about 87% or about 30% of the time. Later genetic work tied a missense DCLRE1C variant to beta-chain V and J trimming.

Participants comprised healthy donors of bone marrow. Donors counted as nominally healthy when sampled, yet unrecorded immune exposures were likely. The PCR employed 60 Vbeta primers together with 13 Jbeta primers. This table comes from immunoSEQ multiplex PCR, and its TCRdb copy is limited to in-frame clones, with some not included. Among roughly 150,000 clones listed, about 83% were seen once. V lost 0 bases, J lost 4 bases, and 9 bases stayed unmatched. There are 19 residues in the CDR3. Germline V gives CDR1 SQVTM, CDR2 ANQGSEA. The TCR originated in a man aged 35-49 years in good health and CMV-seropositive. V gene TRBV29-1 combines with J gene TRBJ2-1, with 16 bases fitting TRBD2. Sequenced material: PBMCs. This CDR3 is CSVEDRVGGLAGGYNEQFF. In DNA form, the CDR3 reads TGCAGCGTTGAAGATAGGGTTGGGGGACTAGCGGGAGGGTACAATGAGCAGTTCTTC.